This paragraph reports one T cell receptor beta chain. Antigen unknown. This entry belongs to a study of cytomegalovirus exposure and HLA in healthy donors. Overall study: Within an early data release were about 85 million unique TCRs drawn from HLA-typed donors.

The germline gives CDR1 SGDLS, CDR2 YYNGEE. V was pared by 3 bases and J by 5 bases, with 2 bases of the junction left unmatched. CDR3 length equals 12 residues. The PCR was carried out with 60 Vbeta primers and 13 Jbeta primers. Generated by immunoSEQ multiplex PCR, the TCRdb table keeps only in-frame clones and is missing some. The table records 110,000 to 150,000 clones, roughly 73% of them present only once. Study-wide findings and caveats: Previously analyzed data showed that most TCR beta V segments were productive at a frequency of about 90% or about 30%. TCR sequences were mostly rare, though some public TCRs occurred in many donors.

The genes are TRBV9 and TRBJ2-7; 7 positions agree with TRBD1. The sequencing input was PBMCs. This clonotype originated in a man aged 35-49 years in good health and CMV-seronegative. CDR3 loop: CASSDGTDEQYF. The CDR3 bases are TGTGCCAGCAGCGATGGGACAGACGAGCAGTACTTC.